This T cell receptor (beta chain) was obtained from a study of blood T cells in healthy people across ages. Overall study: Using template switching, researchers captured about one barcoded beta molecule for each two T cells. The study, taken as a whole, reports: Across samples, TCR beta diversity tracked strongly with naive T cell percentage.

PCR was performed a second time for about 7 to 11 cycles using a sample-barcoded 5' primer and a J-beta primer mix. TCRdb reprocessed the 5' RACE reads with MiXCR, giving one entry per CDR3 protein. The repertoire holds 1.5 million to 2 million distinct CDR3 sequences, with 40% to 55% as singletons. The CDR3 is 15 amino acids. Germline V gene sequence: CDR1 MNHEY, CDR2 SVGEGT. This clonotype was seen just once. Its antigen is as yet unknown. At one end the junction does not follow the germline gene, possibly because of a read error. This chain links TRBV6-2 or TRBV6-3 with TRBJ1-6, with TRBD1 matching over 7 bases. The source material was blood. The sequence came from a woman aged 40 to 50 in good health. The CDR3 DNA reads TGTGCCAGCATCGGACGGACAGGCGGTAATCCACCCCTCCACTTT. Protein product: CASIGRTGGNPPLHF.